The clone carrying this T cell receptor beta chain occurred many times. Its target is unknown. The trim removed 3 bases at V and 6 bases at J, leaving 8 bases unmatched. The germline gives CDR1 MNHEY, CDR2 SMNVEV (reference sequence). The CDR3 runs 17 residues. Stable hyperthyroidism denotes an absence of ophthalmopathy throughout 18 months of follow-up. The PBMCs were taken from about 9.7 ml of fresh peripheral blood. Transcripts of RNA were the source for amplifying TCR beta CDR3 regions. First-round RT-PCR with HTBI primers preceded a second-round multiplex PCR. A single record per CDR3 protein comes from TCRdb applying MiXCR to the multiplex PCR reads. Of 680,000 or so distinct CDR3 sequences in the sample, approximately 22% were seen once. The sample originates from a study of Graves' ophthalmopathy and Graves' hyperthyroidism. Overall study findings and caveats: The blood repertoire also included most expanded thyroid clonotypes above 0.001 frequency.

The sequenced sample consisted of peripheral blood. This chain connects TRBV27 to TRBJ1-6, with TRBD1 matching over 10 bases. This receptor was obtained from a woman in her late teens or twenties with stable Graves' hyperthyroidism. Some clones in this sample may be carry-over from other donors' samples. In DNA, the CDR3 is TGTGCCAGCAGTTTCGTGACAGGGGGCCGGTTTAATTCACCCCTCCACTTT. Translated: CASSFVTGGRFNSPLHF.